The rows below give T cell receptor beta chains drawn from one sample of a study of cytomegalovirus exposure and HLA in healthy donors. This table comes from immunoSEQ multiplex PCR, and its TCRdb copy is limited to in-frame clones, with some not included. The sample has over 100,000 clones, just under 75% seen once. Sequences were obtained from PBMCs. These receptors all come from a man between 40 and 49 years old in good health and CMV-seropositive. Each CDR3 is given with its conserved first and last residue. The D gene is left open where the match is weak. Not all rows give a size; the values are once, few, many and, for expanded clones, a class.

V: TRBV9
D: -
size: -
J: TRBJ2-1
CDR3: CASSVTGSYNEQFF
DNA: TGTGCCAGCAGCGTAACGGGAAGCTACAATGAGCAGTTCTTC

V: TRBV28
D: -
size: -
J: TRBJ1-2
CDR3: CASSLLSGYGYTF
DNA: TGTGCCAGCAGCCTTCTCTCGGGCTATGGCTACACCTTC

V: TRBV5-1
D: TRBD1
size: once
J: TRBJ2-7
CDR3: CASSLTDRDYEQYF
DNA: TGCGCCAGCAGCCTTACGGACAGGGACTACGAGCAGTACTTC

V: TRBV5-4
D: -
size: few
J: TRBJ2-4
CDR3: CASSLGEANIQYF
DNA: TGTGCCAGCAGCTTGGGAGAAGCAAACATTCAGTACTTC

V: TRBV9
D: TRBD2
size: -
J: TRBJ2-5
CDR3: CASSPRGLAGKRETQYF
DNA: TGTGCCAGCAGCCCCCGCGGACTAGCGGGAAAGCGAGAGACCCAGTACTTC

V: TRBV5-1
D: TRBD2
size: -
J: TRBJ2-3
CDR3: CASSLRSGGVDTQYF
DNA: TGCGCCAGCAGCTTGAGATCCGGGGGGGTAGATACGCAGTATTTT

V: TRBV29-1
D: -
size: once
J: TRBJ2-3
CDR3: CSVESPGRDTQYF
DNA: TGCAGCGTTGAATCGCCGGGGAGGGATACGCAGTATTTT

V: TRBV7-8
D: -
size: -
J: TRBJ1-1
CDR3: CASSSILIGLMNTEAFF
DNA: TGTGCCAGCAGCTCAATTCTGATAGGACTGATGAACACTGAAGCTTTCTTT

V: TRBV9
D: TRBD1
size: -
J: TRBJ1-1
CDR3: CASSDVVGGQPNTEAFF
DNA: TGTGCCAGCAGCGACGTGGTTGGGGGACAGCCGAACACTGAAGCTTTCTTT

V: TRBV9
D: -
size: -
J: TRBJ2-3
CDR3: CASSVGAAGRTDTQYF
DNA: TGTGCCAGCAGCGTAGGCGCCGCGGGTAGGACAGATACGCAGTATTTT

V: TRBV7-9
D: -
size: once
J: TRBJ1-2
CDR3: CSSSLQLSTRGGGYTF
DNA: TGTTCCAGCAGCTTACAACTTTCGACGAGGGGAGGAGGCTACACCTTC

V: TRBV6-4
D: TRBD2
size: medium-sized
J: TRBJ2-1
CDR3: CASSDSASGGYNEQFF
DNA: TGTGCCAGCAGTGACTCGGCTAGCGGGGGCTACAATGAGCAGTTCTTC

V: TRBV6-1
D: TRBD1
size: -
J: TRBJ2-7
CDR3: CASRTGPLSYEQYF
DNA: TGTGCCAGCAGGACAGGGCCCTTATCCTACGAGCAGTACTTC

V: TRBV10-3
D: -
size: -
J: TRBJ2-1
CDR3: CAISEPVQGMDEQFF
DNA: TGTGCCATCAGTGAACCCGTACAGGGTATGGATGAGCAGTTCTTC

V: TRBV7-8
D: TRBD1
size: -
J: TRBJ1-1
CDR3: CASSLRQGGTEAFF
DNA: TGCGCCAGCAGCTTGCGACAGGGTGGGACTGAAGCTTTCTTT

V: TRBV7-9
D: -
size: few
J: TRBJ2-1
CDR3: CASSLRGDEQFF
DNA: TGTGCCAGCAGCTTACGAGGTGATGAGCAGTTCTTC

V: TRBV5-1
D: TRBD1
size: -
J: TRBJ2-1
CDR3: CASSHGDRGRNEQFF
DNA: TGCGCCAGCAGCCACGGGGACAGGGGGAGAAATGAGCAGTTCTTC

V: TRBV7-2
D: -
size: -
J: TRBJ2-5
CDR3: CASSLAPGPQETQYF
DNA: TGTGCCAGCAGCTTAGCGCCGGGTCCCCAAGAGACCCAGTACTTC

V: TRBV19
D: -
size: -
J: TRBJ2-3
CDR3: CASSISRAGVDTQYF
DNA: TGTGCCAGTAGTATCAGTAGGGCCGGGGTAGATACGCAGTATTTT

V: TRBV7-2
D: -
size: -
J: TRBJ1-5
CDR3: CASSLLGQNNQPQHF
DNA: TGTGCCAGCAGCTTACTTGGACAGAACAATCAGCCCCAGCATTTT

V: TRBV28
D: -
size: -
J: TRBJ2-3
CDR3: CASSLLPRGSTDTQYF
DNA: TGTGCCAGCAGTTTATTGCCCCGAGGGAGCACAGATACGCAGTATTTT

V: TRBV6-5
D: -
size: -
J: TRBJ2-1
CDR3: CASSYLGRNGQFF
DNA: TGTGCCAGCAGTTACTTGGGCCGCAACGGGCAGTTCTTC

V: TRBV25-1
D: TRBD2
size: -
J: TRBJ2-1
CDR3: CASSDTSGRAAYNEQFF
DNA: TGTGCCAGCAGTGACACTAGCGGGAGGGCCGCATACAATGAGCAGTTCTTC

V: TRBV28
D: TRBD1
size: -
J: TRBJ1-5
CDR3: CASSLPPGGSNQPQHF
DNA: TGTGCCAGCAGTTTACCCCCAGGGGGTAGCAATCAGCCCCAGCATTTT

V: TRBV7-6
D: -
size: few
J: TRBJ1-1
CDR3: CASSSDWFTEAFF
DNA: TGTGCCAGCAGTTCCGACTGGTTCACTGAAGCTTTCTTT

V: TRBV6-1
D: TRBD2
size: -
J: TRBJ2-3
CDR3: CASSEIILAGGADTQYF
DNA: TGTGCCAGCAGTGAGATAATACTAGCGGGAGGTGCAGATACGCAGTATTTT

V: TRBV6-6
D: -
size: once
J: TRBJ2-5
CDR3: CASSWDLQETQYF
DNA: TGTGCCAGCAGTTGGGACTTACAAGAGACCCAGTACTTC

V: TRBV2
D: TRBD1
size: -
J: TRBJ2-1
CDR3: CASRKQGDNEQFF
DNA: TGTGCCAGCAGGAAACAGGGGGACAATGAGCAGTTCTTC

V: TRBV9
D: -
size: -
J: TRBJ2-5
CDR3: CASSVAARPQETQYF
DNA: TGTGCCAGCAGCGTAGCAGCGAGACCTCAAGAGACCCAGTACTTC

V: TRBV7-9
D: TRBD2
size: -
J: TRBJ2-2
CDR3: CASSSRGAGVTGELFF
DNA: TGTGCCAGCAGCTCTAGGGGCGCGGGAGTCACCGGGGAGCTGTTTTTT

V: TRBV9
D: TRBD2
size: few
J: TRBJ2-6
CDR3: CASSPRLAGGSGANVLTF
DNA: TGTGCCAGCAGCCCACGACTAGCGGGCGGCTCTGGGGCCAACGTCCTGACTTTC

V: TRBV5-1
D: -
size: once
J: TRBJ1-5
CDR3: CASSLEGSGQPQHF
DNA: TGCGCCAGCAGCTTGGAAGGTTCAGGGCAGCCCCAGCATTTT

V: TRBV6-5
D: -
size: -
J: TRBJ1-2
CDR3: CASSYSTGDYGYTF
DNA: TGTGCCAGCAGTTACTCGACCGGGGACTATGGCTACACCTTC

V: TRBV5-1
D: -
size: -
J: TRBJ2-7
CDR3: CASSLVSGAPREQYF
DNA: TGCGCCAGCAGCTTGGTAAGTGGGGCCCCTCGAGAGCAGTACTTC

V: TRBV5-1
D: TRBD2
size: few
J: TRBJ2-3
CDR3: CASSQRTTSGGSTDTQYF
DNA: TGCGCCAGCAGCCAAAGGACAACTAGCGGGGGGAGCACAGATACGCAGTATTTT

V: TRBV7-8
D: TRBD2
size: -
J: TRBJ2-7
CDR3: CASSHGLAAAYEQYF
DNA: TGTGCCAGCAGCCACGGACTAGCGGCGGCCTACGAGCAGTACTTC

V: TRBV29-1
D: -
size: -
J: TRBJ1-2
CDR3: CSVPSNTTANYGYTF
DNA: TGCAGCGTTCCCAGTAACACCACAGCTAACTATGGCTACACCTTC

V: TRBV11-3
D: -
size: few
J: TRBJ2-7
CDR3: CASSLASAGEQYF
DNA: TGTGCCAGCAGCTTAGCCTCAGCAGGCGAGCAGTACTTC

V: TRBV28
D: TRBD1
size: -
J: TRBJ2-5
CDR3: CASRTGGAGQETQYF
DNA: TGTGCCAGTCGGACAGGGGGCGCGGGACAAGAGACCCAGTACTTC